A selection of T cell receptor beta chains follows, all from one sample in a study of cytomegalovirus exposure and HLA in healthy donors. TCRdb's copy holds only in-frame clones and misses some; the assay was immunoSEQ multiplex PCR. The sample includes more than 250,000 clones, 87% of them seen just once. Sample: PBMCs. The receptor source for this set is a woman aged 25 to 39 in good health and CMV-seropositive. CDR3s include the opening cysteine and the closing phenylalanine or tryptophan. A D gene is named only where the DNA matches it firmly. Where a row states a size, it is once, few, many or the class of an expanded clone; other rows omit it.

j_gene,v_gene,d_gene,abundance,CDR3nt,CDR3aa
TRBJ1-1,TRBV28,TRBD1,NA,TGTGCCAGCATTCCCGGACAGGGGGCCTGGACTGAAGCTTTCTTT,CASIPGQGAWTEAFF
TRBJ2-1,TRBV19,TRBD2,once,TGTGCCAGTAGTATGGGGGGGGAGCAGTTCTTC,CASSMGGEQFF
TRBJ2-7,TRBV5-4,TRBD2,NA,TGTGCCAGCAGCCCACAAACCGGGACTAGCGGGAGGTTCAAAGAGCAGTACTTC,CASSPQTGTSGRFKEQYF
TRBJ2-7,TRBV28,NA,once,TGTGCCACGAGGAGTCCCCTAATCTACGAGCAGTACTTC,CATRSPLIYEQYF
TRBJ2-7,TRBV11-2,TRBD2,NA,TGTGCCAGCAGCAGCGACGGGGGGGGGACACCCTACGAGCAGTACTTC,CASSSDGGGTPYEQYF
TRBJ2-1,TRBV7-6,NA,NA,TGTGCCAGCAGCTCGGGACTGAGGTTTGAGCAGTTCTTC,CASSSGLRFEQFF
TRBJ2-1,TRBV5-6,TRBD2,NA,TGTGCCAGCAGCTTGGCAGGCAGCGGGAGGGGTCTAAATGAGCAGTTCTTC,CASSLAGSGRGLNEQFF
TRBJ1-2,TRBV28,TRBD1,NA,TGTGCCAGCAGTTACAGAGGGGGCCGAGCTAACTATGGCTACACCTTC,CASSYRGGRANYGYTF
TRBJ2-7,TRBV4-2,NA,NA,TGTGCCAGCAGCCAAGGGTTGGACATCCCAACCTACGAGCAGTACTTC,CASSQGLDIPTYEQYF
TRBJ1-2,TRBV29-1,NA,NA,TGCAGCGTTGCGACAGTCTATGGCTACACCTTC,CSVATVYGYTF
TRBJ1-2,TRBV6-5,NA,NA,TGTGCCAGCAGTTACTCGAGCATCTATGGCTACACCTTC,CASSYSSIYGYTF
TRBJ2-7,TRBV6-1,NA,NA,TGTGCCAGCAGTGAAGGAGTCGGATTCGAGCAGTACTTC,CASSEGVGFEQYF
TRBJ2-1,TRBV27,TRBD2,NA,TGTGCCAGCATTAGCGGGGGGGGGCTAGGCAATGAGCAGTTCTTC,CASISGGGLGNEQFF
TRBJ1-2,TRBV5-6,NA,NA,TGTGCCAGCAGCTTGGGGGACCCCCGGACATATGGCTACACCTTC,CASSLGDPRTYGYTF
TRBJ2-5,TRBV6-1,TRBD2,NA,TGTGCCAGCATTGGGGAGGGGACCCAGTACTTC,CASIGEGTQYF
TRBJ1-6,TRBV7-2,TRBD1,NA,TGTGCCAGCAGCTTAGGTCTCCGGGACAGGGGAAATTCACCCCTCCACTTT,CASSLGLRDRGNSPLHF
TRBJ2-1,TRBV7-3,TRBD1,NA,TGTGCCAGCAGCTCAAACAGGGGGCACAATGAGCAGTTCTTC,CASSSNRGHNEQFF
TRBJ2-1,TRBV18,TRBD2,NA,TGTGCCAGCTCACCACCGGAGACTAGCCACAATGAGCAGTTCTTC,CASSPPETSHNEQFF
TRBJ2-5,TRBV25-1,TRBD2,NA,TGTGCCAGCAGTGTTATAAGTTCGCGGGGGAACCAAGAGACCCAGTACTTC,CASSVISSRGNQETQYF
TRBJ1-1,TRBV28,NA,NA,TGTGCCAGCAGTTTATGGGTCTCGGGGACTGAAGCTTTCTTT,CASSLWVSGTEAFF
TRBJ2-7,TRBV27,TRBD2,NA,TGTGCCAGCAGTTTTGCTAGCGGGAACTTCTACGAGCAGTACTTC,CASSFASGNFYEQYF
TRBJ1-2,TRBV6-5,NA,once,TGTGCCAGCAGGGCAACCTCTAACTATGGCTACACCTTC,CASRATSNYGYTF
TRBJ2-1,TRBV9,TRBD2,NA,TGTGCCAGCAGCGTGGCGGGAGGGCCAGGGAATGAGCAGTTCTTC,CASSVAGGPGNEQFF
TRBJ2-7,TRBV18,NA,NA,TGTGCCAGCTCACCATTCCTGGGGGATTCGGCGTACGAGCAGTACTTC,CASSPFLGDSAYEQYF
TRBJ1-2,TRBV5-1,TRBD1,NA,TGCGCCAGCAGCCCCGGCTCGACAGGGGACGGTTATGGCTACACCTTC,CASSPGSTGDGYGYTF
TRBJ1-2,TRBV30,TRBD1,NA,TGTGCCTGGAGTGCTACAAGGACAGGGAATGGCTACACCTTC,CAWSATRTGNGYTF
TRBJ2-3,TRBV29-1,NA,NA,TGCAGCGTCATAAAGCGGAGCACAGATACGCAGTATTTT,CSVIKRSTDTQYF
TRBJ1-5,TRBV7-9,NA,NA,TGTGCCAGCAGCTTAGCGGGCAGGGTGGATCAGCCCCAGCATTTT,CASSLAGRVDQPQHF
TRBJ1-3,TRBV15,NA,NA,TGTGCCACCAGCATTCAGAGGAATATCGACACCATATATTTT,CATSIQRNIDTIYF
TRBJ2-3,TRBV6-6,TRBD2,NA,TGTGCCAGTCGTCGGGGGGGCCCAGATACGCAGTATTTT,CASRRGGPDTQYF
TRBJ1-3,TRBV5-4,NA,NA,TGTGCCAGCAGCCTGGGTTTAACCATATATTTT,CASSLGLTIYF
TRBJ2-3,TRBV5-1,NA,NA,TGCGCCAGCAGCTTGGACGGTCCTAGCACAGATACGCAGTATTTT,CASSLDGPSTDTQYF
TRBJ2-2,TRBV9,NA,NA,TGTGCCAGCAGCGTGAAGCCCAGCGGGGGGGAGCTGTTTTTT,CASSVKPSGGELFF
TRBJ2-7,TRBV2,TRBD2,NA,TGTGCCAGCCTTCAGGGACTAGCGGGCTCCTACGAGCAGTACTTC,CASLQGLAGSYEQYF
TRBJ1-2,TRBV30,TRBD1,NA,TGTGCCTGGAGTGTACGGAGACAGGGGGGTGGCTACACCTTC,CAWSVRRQGGGYTF
TRBJ1-2,TRBV19,NA,NA,TGTGCCAGTAGTATGGGACGGAGCTATGGCTACACCTTC,CASSMGRSYGYTF
TRBJ2-3,TRBV6-6,TRBD1,NA,TGTGCCAGCAGATTAACAGGGGGCGCGAGCACAGATACGCAGTATTTT,CASRLTGGASTDTQYF
TRBJ2-2,TRBV9,NA,NA,TGTGCCAGCAGCGTAGTGGCAGGGCCAACCACCGGGGAGCTGTTTTTT,CASSVVAGPTTGELFF
TRBJ1-1,TRBV28,NA,few,TGTGCCAGCAGCCGCACCGCGGCGGGGGCCATGAACACTGAAGCTTTCTTT,CASSRTAAGAMNTEAFF
TRBJ2-1,TRBV9,TRBD2,once,TGTGCCAGCAGCCCCCGGACTAGCGGGGGGGGTCATGAGCAGTTCTTC,CASSPRTSGGGHEQFF
TRBJ2-1,TRBV4-3,TRBD2,NA,TGCGCCAGCAGCCAAGATCCTAGCGGCTACAATGAGCAGTTCTTC,CASSQDPSGYNEQFF
TRBJ1-2,TRBV6-6,TRBD1,NA,TGTGCCAGCAGGGAAGACAGGGCTCGGTTGGATGGCTACACCTTC,CASREDRARLDGYTF
TRBJ1-5,TRBV28,NA,once,TGTGCCAGCAGACTTTTCCTCGGGGTGGGGCAGCCCCAGCATTTT,CASRLFLGVGQPQHF
TRBJ1-2,TRBV6-1,NA,NA,TGTGCCAGCAGTGAAAATAACAGACCGTTAGACTATGGCTACACCTTC,CASSENNRPLDYGYTF
TRBJ2-2,TRBV5-6,NA,NA,TGTGCCAGCAGCTTGAAGAACACCGGGGAGCTGTTTTTT,CASSLKNTGELFF
TRBJ2-3,TRBV9,NA,NA,TGTGCCAGCAGCGTAGGGGCTTCAGATACGCAGTATTTT,CASSVGASDTQYF
TRBJ1-6,TRBV7-9,NA,once,TGTGCCAGCAGCTTAGCGGGGGCCGGCAGACACTCCTATAATTCACCCCTCCACTTT,CASSLAGAGRHSYNSPLHF
TRBJ2-2,TRBV2,NA,NA,TGTGCCAGCAGTGGGCCAGGGTCGCTGTTTTTT,CASSGPGSLFF
TRBJ2-7,TRBV10-3,NA,NA,TGTGCCATCAGTGCCCTATCTTCCGAGCAGTACTTC,CAISALSSEQYF
TRBJ1-2,TRBV27,TRBD1,NA,TGTGCCAGCAGTCCGCAGGGGGCTCGCGGCTACACCTTC,CASSPQGARGYTF
TRBJ2-7,TRBV9,NA,NA,TGTGCCAGCAGGCTGGGTAACTACGAGCAGTACTTC,CASRLGNYEQYF
TRBJ1-3,TRBV6-6,NA,NA,TGTGCCAGCAGTTACGGCACAGGAACTGGAAACACCATATATTTT,CASSYGTGTGNTIYF
TRBJ1-5,TRBV28,NA,NA,TGTGCCAGCAGTTCCCCTCCGTATAGCAATCAGCCCCAGCATTTT,CASSSPPYSNQPQHF